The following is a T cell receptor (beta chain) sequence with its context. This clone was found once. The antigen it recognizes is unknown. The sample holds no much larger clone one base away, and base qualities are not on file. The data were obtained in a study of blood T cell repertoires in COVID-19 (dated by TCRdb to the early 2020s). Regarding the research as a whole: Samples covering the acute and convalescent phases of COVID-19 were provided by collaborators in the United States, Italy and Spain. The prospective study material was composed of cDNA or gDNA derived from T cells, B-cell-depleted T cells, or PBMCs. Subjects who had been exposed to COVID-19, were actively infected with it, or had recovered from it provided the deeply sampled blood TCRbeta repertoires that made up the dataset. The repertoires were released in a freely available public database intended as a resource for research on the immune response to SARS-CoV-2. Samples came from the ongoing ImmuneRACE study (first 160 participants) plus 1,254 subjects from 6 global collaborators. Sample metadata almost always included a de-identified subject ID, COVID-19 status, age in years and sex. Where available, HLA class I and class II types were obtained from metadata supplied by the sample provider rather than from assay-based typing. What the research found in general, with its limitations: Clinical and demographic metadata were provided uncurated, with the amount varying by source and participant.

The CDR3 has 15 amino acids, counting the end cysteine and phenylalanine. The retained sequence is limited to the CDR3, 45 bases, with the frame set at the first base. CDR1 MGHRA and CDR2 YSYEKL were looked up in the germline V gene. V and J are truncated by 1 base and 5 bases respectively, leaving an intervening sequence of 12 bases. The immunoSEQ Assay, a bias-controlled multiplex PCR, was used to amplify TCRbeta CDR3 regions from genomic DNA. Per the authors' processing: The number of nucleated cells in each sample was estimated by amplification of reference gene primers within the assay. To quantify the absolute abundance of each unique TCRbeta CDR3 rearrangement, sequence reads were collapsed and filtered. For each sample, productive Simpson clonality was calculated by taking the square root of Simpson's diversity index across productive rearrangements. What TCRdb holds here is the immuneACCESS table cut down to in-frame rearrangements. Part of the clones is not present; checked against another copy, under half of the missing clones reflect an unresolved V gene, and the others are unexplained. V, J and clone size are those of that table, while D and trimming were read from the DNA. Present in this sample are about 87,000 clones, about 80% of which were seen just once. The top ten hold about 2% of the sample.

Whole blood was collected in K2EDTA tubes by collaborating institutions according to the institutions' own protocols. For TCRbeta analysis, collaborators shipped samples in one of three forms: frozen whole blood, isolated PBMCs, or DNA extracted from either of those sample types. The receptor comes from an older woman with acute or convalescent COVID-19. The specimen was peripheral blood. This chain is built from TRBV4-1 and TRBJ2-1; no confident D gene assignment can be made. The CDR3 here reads CASSQVGFGNNEQFF. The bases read TGCGCCAGCAGCCAAGTCGGGTTTGGAAACAATGAGCAGTTCTTC.